A single sample gave rise to the 32 T cell receptor beta chains below, sequenced in a study of tumor-infiltrating lymphocytes in primary liver carcinoma (dated by TCRdb to 2015 to 2018). Reads for this sample came from an Illumina HiSeq 2500. Using a constant-region primer and ProtoScript II reverse transcriptase, TCRbeta-specific cDNA was reverse-transcribed from approximately 0.5 ug total RNA. Construction of the TCRbeta libraries relied on three nested rounds of multiplex PCR, following a slightly modified ARM-PCR procedure. Each of the first two PCR rounds ran for roughly 9 cycles using multiplex TRBV1-TRBV30 forward primers together with a Cbeta reverse primer. In TCRdb, the public reads were trimmed at Q25 with fastp and aligned with MiXCR, with productive beta chains retained. When rows share a CDR3 protein, they turn into one entry using the most common DNA and genes. This sample has 300,000 to 400,000 distinct CDR3 sequences in its table, and roughly two thirds of those were observed once. The top ten clones comprise 6.5% of the sample.

Blood RNA was extracted from unsorted whole blood using TRIzol reagent, and germline DNA was obtained with the DNeasy Blood & Tissue kit. The specimen sequenced was peripheral blood. The receptors stem from a man aged 35 to 55 with primary liver carcinoma and hepatitis B virus infection.

To note about this clonotype: A much larger clone is a single base away; this may be a read error. The chain is built from TRBV12-3 or TRBV12-4 and TRBJ2-3; D is perhaps TRBD1 or TRBD2 (6 bases each). The CDR3 runs to 14 residues. The CDR3 reads CASTGTTSTDTQCF. CDR3 nucleotides: TGTGCCAGCACCGGGACAACTAGCACAGATACGCAGTGTTTT.

The chain employs TRBV11-2 and TRBJ1-2; tentatively, D is TRBD1 (5 bases). Trimming cost V 3 bases and J 7 bases, with 18 bases left between them. The germline V gene has CDR1 SGHAT and CDR2 FQNNGV. The CDR3 has 15 residues. CDR3 amino acids: CASSLTLRTSIGYTF. The CDR3 DNA follows: TGTGCCAGCAGCTTGACGCTCCGGACAAGCATTGGCTACACCTTC.

This clonotype is a singleton in its sample. It may be a read error: a sequence one base away is much more abundant. This chain links TRBV6-5 with TRBJ1-2; 9 bases align to TRBD1. The germline CDR1 and CDR2 sequences are MNHEY and SVGAGI. The CDR3 extends over 15 amino acids. CDR3 loop: CVSSTGQGRNYGYTF. CDR3 DNA: TGTGTCAGCAGTACAGGACAGGGGCGGAACTATGGCTACACCTTC.

Note on this clonotype: This CDR3 fails to terminate in the conserved phenylalanine or tryptophan, so it likely reflects a read error. V usage is TRBV4-1 and J usage is TRBJ1-2; the D is unclear. The CDR3 has 15 residues. CDR1 MGHRA and CDR2 YSYEKL come from the germline V gene. CDR3 sequence: CTSSQAAASSYGYTS. The CDR3, as DNA: TGCACCAGCAGCCAGGCGGCGGCTTCGTCCTATGGCTACACCTCA.

Ten or more counts support this clonotype. The rearrangement uses TRBV6-5 and TRBJ2-7; 9 positions match TRBD2. With V trimmed by 0 bases and J by 3 bases, 3 bases remained unmatched. The CDR3 length is 15 residues. Looked up from germline, CDR1 is MNHEY and CDR2 is SVGAGI. The CDR3 coding sequence is TGTGCCAGCAGTTACTCCATTAGCGGGAGCTACGAGCAGTACTTC. Encoded protein: CASSYSISGSYEQYF.

The chain couples TRBV11-2 to TRBJ2-1, with 8 bases lining up with TRBD2. The CDR3 covers 17 residues. Germline-derived CDR1 and CDR2 are SGHAT and FQNNGV. The V gene end was trimmed by 1 base and the J gene end by 13 bases; junction bases not matched to a gene: 18. CDR3 DNA: TGTGCCAGCAGCTTAGTATTTGGGACTAGACTACAAGAGACCCAGTTCTTC. Translation gives CASSLVFGTRLQETQFF.

Notes on this clonotype: This could be a read error, since a much larger clone is one nucleotide away. V usage is TRBV6-6 and J usage is TRBJ1-4, with 10 bases fitting TRBD1. The CDR3 is made up of 15 amino acids. In germline, CDR1 is MNHNY, CDR2 SVGAGI (reference sequence). J was trimmed by 6 bases and V by 4 bases; bases with no gene match: 5. CDR3 sequence (DNA): TGTGCCAGCAGTTTCAATGGACAGGGGGATGAAAAACTGTTTTTT. Its translation: CASSFNGQGDEKLFF.

The chain has TRBV2 and TRBJ1-5; tentatively, D is TRBD1 (6 bases). This CDR3 spans 14 amino acids. Germline assignment: CDR1 SNHLY and CDR2 FYNNEI. The V end lost 8 bases, the J end lost 1 base, and 12 bases lay between the germline ends. Here the CDR3 DNA reads TGTGCCAGCGGGGGCAGGGTCAGCAATCAGCCCCAGCATTTT. Translated: CASGGRVSNQPQHF.

This clonotype was seen just once. Relative to the germline gene, one junction end is altered; a read error may explain this. This sequence joins TRBV28 and TRBJ2-5; D assignment may be TRBD1 or TRBD2 (5 bases each). The CDR3 has 14 amino acids. Germline CDR1 and CDR2: MDHEN and SYDVKM. The CDR3, as DNA: TGTACCAGCAGTTCACGGGACCGACAAGAGACCCAGTACTTC. Translating gives CTSSSRDRQETQYF.

This clonotype came up many times. The CDR3 reads CASSYSILAGVSEQYF. The CDR3 DNA reads as TGTGCCAGCAGTTACTCGATACTAGCGGGAGTTTCCGAGCAGTACTTC. This chain joins TRBV6-2 or TRBV6-3 and TRBJ2-7; TRBD2 agrees at 11 bases. Germline V gene lookup returns CDR1 MNHEY and CDR2 SVGEGT. The V segment lost 0 bases and the J segment 6 bases; nucleotides outside the gene matches: 7. The CDR3 runs to 16 residues.

The chain employs TRBV5-4 and TRBJ2-5, with no clear D. There are 13 residues in the CDR3. CDR1 and CDR2 from the germline V gene are SGHNT and YYREEE (reference sequence). The V and J ends lost 3 bases and 1 base respectively, with 7 bases between them. The CDR3 bases are TGTGCCAGCAGCTCCTCTACCCAAGAGACCCAGTACTTC. It codes for CASSSSTQETQYF.

Regarding this clonotype: This may be a read error, as it is one base from a much larger clone. The V gene is TRBV4-2, the J gene TRBJ1-5; unclear D gene. Germline-derived CDR1 and CDR2 are LGHNA and YNFKEQ. The CDR3 covers 15 residues. CDR3 in amino acids: CAGSQDLDYRQPQHF. CDR3 sequence (DNA): TGTGCCGGCAGCCAAGATCTAGATTACCGTCAGCCCCAGCATTTT.

V gene TRBV5-4 combines with J gene TRBJ2-2; 8 bases line up with TRBD2. The CDR3 is 16 residues long. Germline V gene data show CDR1 as SGHNT and CDR2 as YYREEE (reference sequence). J was trimmed by 5 bases and V by 4 bases; bases with no gene match: 10. CDR3 sequence (DNA): TGTGCCAGCAGCCCTTCGGGGGGGCCGTGGACCGGGGAGCTGTTTTTT. Protein sequence: CASSPSGGPWTGELFF. The variable domain in full, with the rest retrieved from reference TRBV5-4 and TRBJ2-2, is ETGVTQSPTHLIKTRGQQVTLRCSSQSGHNTVSWYQQALGQGPQFIFQYYREEENGRGNFPPRFSGLQFPNYSSELNVNALELDDSALYLCASSPSGGPWTGELFFGEGSRLTVL.

The chain combines TRBV30 with TRBJ1-1; no reliable D call. The ends were cut back, 2 bases at V and 2 bases at J, with 6 bases in the middle. This CDR3 has 12 residues. In germline, CDR1 is GTSNPN, CDR2 SVGIG (reference sequence). CDR3 in amino acids: CAWSNRNTEAFF. CDR3 DNA: TGTGCCTGGAGTAACAGAAACACTGAAGCTTTCTTT.

This sequence joins TRBV6-5 and TRBJ1-5, with 7 bases lining up with TRBD1. Germline CDR1 is MNHEY and CDR2 is SVGAGI. The CDR3 has 17 amino acids. CDR3 protein: CVTSKTHPDRAVQPQHF. CDR3 DNA sequence: TGTGTCACCTCTAAAACCCACCCCGACAGGGCCGTTCAGCCCCAGCATTTT.

The rearrangement joins TRBV30 to TRBJ2-3; 11 bases map to TRBD1. Germline values: CDR1 GTSNPN, CDR2 SVGIG (reference sequence). V lost 0 bases to trimming and J lost 6 bases; unmatched junction nucleotides: 11. The CDR3 runs 17 residues. The CDR3 DNA sequence: TGTGCCTGGAGTGTAAACCTGGGACAGGGGGTGAGGGATACGCAGTATTTT. Protein sequence: CAWSVNLGQGVRDTQYF.

A note on this clonotype: The junction departs from germline at one end; a sequencing error may be responsible. V gene TRBV28 combines with J gene TRBJ2-2; TRBD1 or TRBD2 may be the D gene (5 bases each). Germline V gene sequence: CDR1 MDHEN, CDR2 SYDVKM. The CDR3 consists of 16 residues. The CDR3 coding sequence is TGTGCCAGCAGTACGGGGACCGCCTATGTCACCGGTGAGCTGTTTTTT. Translated: CASSTGTAYVTGELFF.

This clonotype has just one count. The chain couples TRBV11-2 to TRBJ2-3; unclear D gene. V shed 5 bases and J shed 14 bases, with 14 bases lying between them. CDR3 length: 11 residues. Germline V gene data show CDR1 as SGHAT and CDR2 as FQNNGV. CDR3 bases: TGTGCCAGCAGCCAGCAAGATATGCGGTATTTT. Its translation is CASSQQDMRYF.

In DNA, the CDR3 is TGTGCCAGCAGCTTGCCGAGGAGGAATGAGCAGTTCTTC. This translates into CASSLPRRNEQFF. This chain joins TRBV11-3 and TRBJ2-1, with D possibly matching TRBD2 (5 bases). V lost 3 bases and J lost 7, with 10 bases in between. The CDR3 spans 13 residues. Germline assignment: CDR1 SGHNT and CDR2 YENEEA.

Comment on this clonotype: Relative to the germline gene, one junction end is altered; a read error may explain this. The rearrangement joins TRBV30 to TRBJ2-3; D gene ambiguous. CDR3 size: 13 residues. Germline assignment: CDR1 GTSNPN and CDR2 SVGIG (reference sequence). CDR3 region: CVWSVGRANAQYF. Here the CDR3 DNA reads TGTGTCTGGAGTGTGGGAAGGGCCAATGCGCAGTATTTT. Supplemented by reference TRBV30 and TRBJ2-3, the full variable domain reads SQTIHQWPATLVQPVGSPLSLECTVEGTSNPNLYWYRQAAGRGLQLLFYSVGIGQISSEVPQNLSASRPQDRQFILSSKKLLLSDSGFYLCVWSVGRANAQYFGPGTRLTVL.

A remark on this clonotype: A much larger clone lies a single base off, so this may be a read error. The chain carries TRBV4-3 and TRBJ2-2, with D perhaps being TRBD1 or TRBD2 (5 bases each). V lost 0 bases and J lost 4, with 6 bases in between. This CDR3 is built from 14 residues. Germline V gene data show CDR1 as LGHNA and CDR2 as YSLEER. The CDR3 DNA reads TGCGCCAGCAGCCAAGAAGGGACCACCGGGGAGCTGTTTTTT. Encoded protein: CASSQEGTTGELFF.

Details on this clonotype: One base away lies a much larger clone, so this may be a sequencing read error. J is TRBJ1-5 and V is TRBV6-2 or TRBV6-3; possibly TRBD1 for D (5 bases). The CDR3 loop spans 15 amino acids. V lost 4 bases and J lost 0, with 10 bases in between. Germline CDR1 reads MNHEY; CDR2 reads SVGEGT. CDR3 nucleotide sequence: TGTGCCAGCAGTTGTGGGGGAAATAGCAATCAGCCCCAGCATTTT. Translated: CASSCGGNSNQPQHF.

This clonotype was counted between two and nine times. The V and J genes are TRBV30 and TRBJ2-7; 10 nucleotides agree with TRBD1. The CDR3 covers 12 residues. CDR1 is GTSNPN, CDR2 SVGIG, per germline (reference sequence). Losses at the gene ends were 6 bases for V and 4 bases for J; bases not matched to a gene: 3. The CDR3 DNA sequence: TGTGCCTGCCCGGGACAGGGGTACGAGCAGTACTTC. Its translation: CACPGQGYEQYF.

This clonotype was seen once. This rearrangement joins TRBV5-5 to TRBJ2-2; no definite D call. This CDR3 region has 14 residues. Between the trimmed V and J ends, which lost 0 bases and 7 bases, there was a span of 10 bases. CDR1 and CDR2 (germline): SGHKS, YYEKEE (reference sequence). The CDR3 region is CASSLEACVGELFF. CDR3 sequence (DNA): TGTGCCAGCAGCTTGGAGGCGTGTGTCGGGGAGCTGTTTTTT.

Concerning this clonotype itself: A much larger clone differs by one base, so this may be a read error. The chain links TRBV4-1 to TRBJ2-3, with TRBD1 matching 7 bases. The junction had 12 bases not matched to a gene; V was cut back by 4 bases and J by 2 bases. There are 17 residues in the CDR3. Germline V gene sequence: CDR1 MGHRA, CDR2 YSYEKL. CDR3 loop: CASSPDGPGQLTDTQYF. In DNA form, the CDR3 reads TGCGCCAGCAGCCCCGATGGACCGGGACAGCTCACAGATACGCAGTATTTT.

This clonotype was found once. Germline and junction disagree at one end, which may indicate a read error. The chain recombines TRBV5-1 with TRBJ2-1; 13 nucleotides match TRBD2. Per germline, CDR1 SGHRS and CDR2 YFSETQ. This CDR3 is built from 15 residues. The CDR3 here is CASSSLLAGGSEQFF. The CDR3 region has the DNA TGCGCAAGCAGCTCACTACTAGCGGGAGGGAGTGAGCAGTTCTTC. Full variable domain (missing parts from reference TRBV5-1 and TRBJ2-1): KAGVTQTPRYLIKTRGQQVTLSCSPISGHRSVSWYQQTPGQGLQFLFEYFSETQRNKGNFPGRFSGRQFSNSRSEMNVSTLELGDSALYLCASSSLLAGGSEQFFGPGTRLTVL.

The sample holds many counts of this clonotype. The chain employs TRBV4-3 and TRBJ2-1; D is undetermined. Germline assignment: CDR1 LGHNA and CDR2 YSLEER. V shed 0 bases and J shed 6 bases, with 12 bases lying between them. The CDR3 spans 15 residues. The CDR3 nucleotides are TGCGCCAGCAGCCAAGATAGAAGCCCAATCAATGAGCAGTTCTTC. Translating gives CASSQDRSPINEQFF.

The genes are TRBV11-2 and TRBJ2-3; D remains unclear. The CDR3 runs to 15 residues. Germline V lookup: CDR1 SGHAT, CDR2 FQNNGV. V gave up 1 base and J gave up 2 bases, with 10 bases separating them. DNA for the CDR3: TGTGCCAGCAGCTTAGTAGTCGAAGCCACAGATACGCAGTATTTT. Amino acids: CASSLVVEATDTQYF.

To note about this clonotype: It may be a read error: a sequence one base away is much more abundant. The chain couples TRBV6-2 or TRBV6-3 to TRBJ1-1; unclear D gene. Per germline, CDR1 MNHEY and CDR2 SVGEGT. This CDR3 spans 16 amino acids. DNA of the CDR3: TGTACCAGCAGTTACGGGTTGACTCTGGGGAACACTGAAGCTTTCTTT. Translated: CTSSYGLTLGNTEAFF.

This clonotype is judged medium-sized (0.01 to 0.1%). J is TRBJ2-7 and V is TRBV11-2; TRBD2 matches 9 bases. The CDR3 loop spans 14 amino acids. J lost 5 bases, V lost 2 bases, and 4 bases had no gene match. Germline V gene sequence: CDR1 SGHAT, CDR2 FQNNGV. The CDR3 sequence: CASSLFSGSNEQYF. CDR3 nucleotides: TGTGCCAGCAGCTTATTTAGCGGGAGTAACGAGCAGTACTTC.

This clonotype was recorded many times. The CDR3 sequence is CASTFPPGLRTDTQYF. The CDR3 DNA reads TGTGCCAGCACTTTTCCCCCGGGACTTCGCACAGATACGCAGTATTTT. This chain uses TRBV11-2 with TRBJ2-3; a weak D match, TRBD2 (6 bases). The CDR3 runs to 16 residues. Germline CDR1 is SGHAT and CDR2 is FQNNGV. V dropped 7 bases and J dropped 1 base, with 18 bases sitting between them.

Points on this clonotype: No conserved phenylalanine or tryptophan ends this CDR3, so it is likely a read error. The genes are TRBV29-1 and TRBJ2-6; a weak D match, TRBD1 (5 bases). Germline-derived CDR1 and CDR2 are SQVTM and ANQGSEA. Trimming stripped 4 bases from V and 1 base from J, with 5 bases between. The CDR3 consists of 13 residues. The CDR3 reads CSVAGSGANVLTS. In nucleotides, the CDR3 is TGCAGCGTTGCAGGGTCTGGGGCCAACGTCCTGACTTCC.